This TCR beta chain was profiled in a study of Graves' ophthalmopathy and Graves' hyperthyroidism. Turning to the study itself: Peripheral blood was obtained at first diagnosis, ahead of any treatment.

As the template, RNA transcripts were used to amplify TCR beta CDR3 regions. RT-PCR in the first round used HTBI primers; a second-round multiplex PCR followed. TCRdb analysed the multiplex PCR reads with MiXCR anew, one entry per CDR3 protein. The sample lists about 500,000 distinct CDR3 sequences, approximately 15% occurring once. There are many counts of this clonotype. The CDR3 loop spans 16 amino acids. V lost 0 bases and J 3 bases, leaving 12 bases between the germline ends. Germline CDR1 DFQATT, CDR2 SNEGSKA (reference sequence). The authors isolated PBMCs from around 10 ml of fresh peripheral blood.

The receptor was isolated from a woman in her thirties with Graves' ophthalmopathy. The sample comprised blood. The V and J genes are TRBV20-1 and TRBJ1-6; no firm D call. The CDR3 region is CSARDGQEGYNSPLHF. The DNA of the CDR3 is TGCAGTGCTAGAGATGGGCAGGAGGGCTATAATTCACCCCTCCACTTT.